Each of the 11 T cell receptor beta chains below was sequenced from the same sample in a study of CXCR3-negative and CXCR3-positive naive CD8 T cells. Their target antigens are unknown. Overall study results and limits: Against CXCR3-negative naive cells, CXCR3-positive naive cells showed more hydrophobic TRB CDR3s.

The libraries of TRB cDNA were constructed through 5' RACE using UMI labels. Using the 5' RACE reads, TCRdb records one entry per CDR3 protein without DNA. This sample's clone table lists around 60,000 distinct CDR3 sequences. The source material was naive CXCR3+ CD8+ T cells from blood. The sample's subset: CD45RO-CCR7+CD27+CD95- naive CD8+ T cells expressing CXCR3 (TNR3+). Source of these receptors: a human donor in good health. Some clones in this sample may be carry-over from other donors' samples.

The chain recombines TRBV29-1 with TRBJ2-7; TCRdb outputs TRBD1, but without DNA this stays unchecked. This CDR3 comprises 13 residues. The germline CDR1 and CDR2 sequences are SQVTM and ANQGSEA. CDR3 protein: CSVVGPNSYEQYF.

The gene calls are TRBV11-2 and TRBJ2-5; TCRdb's D call of TRBD1 is untestable without DNA. This CDR3 has 15 residues. Germline CDR1 is SGHAT and CDR2 is FQNNGV. The CDR3 loop reads CASSLGGGPAETQYF.

The chain couples TRBV12-3 or TRBV12-4 to TRBJ2-2. The CDR3 totals 13 residues. CDR3 loop: CASSLGRAGELFF.

The chain joins TRBV29-1 to TRBJ1-2; the TCRdb D gene call, TRBD1, has no DNA to confirm it. Germline CDR1 and CDR2: SQVTM and ANQGSEA. The CDR3 totals 12 residues. CDR3 region: CSVGTGDDGYTF.

This chain connects TRBV7-9 to TRBJ1-1; the D call from TCRdb, TRBD1, cannot be confirmed without DNA. Germline CDR1 reads SEHNR; CDR2 reads FQNEAQ (reference sequence). This CDR3 has 13 amino acids. The CDR3 protein is CASSPRAGLEAFF.

The chain is built from TRBV27 and TRBJ1-1. Germline V gene data show CDR1 as MNHEY and CDR2 as SMNVEV (reference sequence). The CDR3 sequence is 16 residues long. The CDR3: CASISHPEGMNTEAFF.

This rearrangement joins TRBV4-1 to TRBJ2-5; TCRdb returns TRBD1, unconfirmable since there is no DNA. CDR1 and CDR2 from the germline V gene are MGHRA and YSYEKL. CDR3 length: 15 amino acids. CDR3 region: CASSQVGGAEETQYF.

The J gene is TRBJ2-7, the V gene TRBV4-2; TCRdb picks TRBD1, but there is no DNA to check that call. Germline V gene data show CDR1 as LGHNA and CDR2 as YNFKEQ. The CDR3 runs 14 residues. The CDR3 reads CASSPLPGAYEQYF.

V and J are TRBV28 and TRBJ2-1; TCRdb gives TRBD2 as the D gene, but with no DNA this cannot be confirmed. Germline lookup yields CDR1 MDHEN and CDR2 SYDVKM. CDR3 size: 18 residues. The chain's CDR3 is CASSFRTSGGAGYNEQFF.

The chain is built from TRBV20-1 and TRBJ1-2; absent DNA, TCRdb's TRBD1 call cannot be checked. This CDR3 is 12 amino acids long. CDR1 and CDR2 from the germline V gene are DFQATT and SNEGSKA (reference sequence). CDR3 sequence reads: CSADRDIYGYTF.

This rearrangement joins TRBV29-1 to TRBJ2-7. The CDR3 extends over 14 amino acids. The germline V gene encodes CDR1 SQVTM and CDR2 ANQGSEA. The chain's CDR3 is CSVGVAGLSYEQYF.